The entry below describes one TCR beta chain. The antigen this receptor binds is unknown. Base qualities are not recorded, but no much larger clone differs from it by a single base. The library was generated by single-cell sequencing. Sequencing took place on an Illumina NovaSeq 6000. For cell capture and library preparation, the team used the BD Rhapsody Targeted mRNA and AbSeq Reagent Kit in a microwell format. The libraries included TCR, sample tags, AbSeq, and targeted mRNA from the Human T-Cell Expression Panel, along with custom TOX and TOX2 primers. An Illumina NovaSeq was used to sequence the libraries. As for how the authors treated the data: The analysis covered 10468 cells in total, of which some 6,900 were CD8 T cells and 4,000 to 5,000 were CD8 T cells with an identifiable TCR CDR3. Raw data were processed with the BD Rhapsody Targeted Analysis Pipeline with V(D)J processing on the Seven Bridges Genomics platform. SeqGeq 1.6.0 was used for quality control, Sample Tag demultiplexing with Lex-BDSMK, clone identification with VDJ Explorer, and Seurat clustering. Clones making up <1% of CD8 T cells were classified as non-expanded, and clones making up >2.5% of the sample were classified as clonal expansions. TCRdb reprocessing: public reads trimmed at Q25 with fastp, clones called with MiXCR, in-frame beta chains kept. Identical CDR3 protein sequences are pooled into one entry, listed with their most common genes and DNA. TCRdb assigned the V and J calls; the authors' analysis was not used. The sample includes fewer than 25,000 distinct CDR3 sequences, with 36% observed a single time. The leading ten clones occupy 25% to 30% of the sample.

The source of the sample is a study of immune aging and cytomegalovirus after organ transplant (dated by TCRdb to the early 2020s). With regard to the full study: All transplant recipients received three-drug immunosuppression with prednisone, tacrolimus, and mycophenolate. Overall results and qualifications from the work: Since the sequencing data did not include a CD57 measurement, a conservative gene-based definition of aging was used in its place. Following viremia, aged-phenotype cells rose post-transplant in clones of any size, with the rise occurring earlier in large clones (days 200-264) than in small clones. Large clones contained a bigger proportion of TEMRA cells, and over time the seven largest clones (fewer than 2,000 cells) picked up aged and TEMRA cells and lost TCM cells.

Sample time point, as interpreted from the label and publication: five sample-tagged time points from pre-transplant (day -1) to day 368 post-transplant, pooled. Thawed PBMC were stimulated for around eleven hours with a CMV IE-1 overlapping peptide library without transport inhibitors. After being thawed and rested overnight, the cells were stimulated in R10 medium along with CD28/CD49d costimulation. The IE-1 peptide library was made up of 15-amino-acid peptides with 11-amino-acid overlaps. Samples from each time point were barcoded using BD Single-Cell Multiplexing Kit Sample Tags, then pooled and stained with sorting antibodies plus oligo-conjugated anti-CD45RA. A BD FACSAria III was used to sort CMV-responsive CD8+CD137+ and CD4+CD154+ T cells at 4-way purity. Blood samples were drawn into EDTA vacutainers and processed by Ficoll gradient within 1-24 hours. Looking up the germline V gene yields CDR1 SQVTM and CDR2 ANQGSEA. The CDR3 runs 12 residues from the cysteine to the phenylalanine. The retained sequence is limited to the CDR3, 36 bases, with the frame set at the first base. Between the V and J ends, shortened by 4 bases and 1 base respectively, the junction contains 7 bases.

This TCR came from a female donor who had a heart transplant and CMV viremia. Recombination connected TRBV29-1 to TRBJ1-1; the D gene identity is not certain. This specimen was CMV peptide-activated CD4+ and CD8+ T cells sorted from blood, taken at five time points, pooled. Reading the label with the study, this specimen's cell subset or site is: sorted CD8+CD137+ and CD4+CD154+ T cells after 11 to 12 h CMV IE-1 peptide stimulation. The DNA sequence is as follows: TGCAGCGTTGTTCAGTCGAACACTGAAGCTTTCTTT. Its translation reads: CSVVQSNTEAFF.